This TCR beta chain was identified in a study of blood T cell repertoires in COVID-19. Study-wide context: Samples taken during acute and convalescent COVID-19 were collected in the United States, Italy and Spain. T cells, B-cell-depleted T cells, or PBMCs provided the cDNA or gDNA that served as material.

The repertoire was sequenced with immunoSEQ multiplex PCR; TCRdb's copy has only in-frame clones and lacks some. Of under 250,000 clones in the sample, roughly 81% were seen once. The V gene end was trimmed by 2 bases and the J gene end by 3 bases; junction bases not matched to a gene: 4. The CDR3 runs 14 residues. Germline V gene sequence: CDR1 SGHNT, CDR2 YYREEE (reference sequence). The receptor comes from a man between 45 and 60 years old who had recovered from COVID-19. The specimen was peripheral blood. This rearrangement joins TRBV5-4 to TRBJ2-7; 8 nucleotides agree with TRBD1. CDR3 DNA: TGTGCCAGCAGCTTTGAACAGGGGGACTACGAGCAGTACTTC. Protein: CASSFEQGDYEQYF.